This entry concerns a single TCR beta chain. The data stem from a study of cytomegalovirus exposure and HLA in healthy donors. The study ran its PCR with 60 Vbeta and 13 Jbeta primers. Clones were sequenced by immunoSEQ multiplex PCR, and TCRdb holds only the in-frame ones, with some missing. Among around 72,000 clones, roughly 79% were seen once, and the ten largest hold under 6.5%. This CDR3 region has 12 residues. V was pared by 4 bases and J by 6 bases, with 10 bases between. CDR1 is SGHRS, CDR2 YFSETQ, per germline. Sequences were obtained from PBMCs. The TCR sequence derives from a man between 45 and 60 years old in good health and CMV-seronegative. The chain joins TRBV5-1 to TRBJ1-1; D not resolved. The CDR3 coding sequence is TGCGCCAGCAGCAGAGACACCGCTGAAGCTTTCTTT. Translation: CASSRDTAEAFF.